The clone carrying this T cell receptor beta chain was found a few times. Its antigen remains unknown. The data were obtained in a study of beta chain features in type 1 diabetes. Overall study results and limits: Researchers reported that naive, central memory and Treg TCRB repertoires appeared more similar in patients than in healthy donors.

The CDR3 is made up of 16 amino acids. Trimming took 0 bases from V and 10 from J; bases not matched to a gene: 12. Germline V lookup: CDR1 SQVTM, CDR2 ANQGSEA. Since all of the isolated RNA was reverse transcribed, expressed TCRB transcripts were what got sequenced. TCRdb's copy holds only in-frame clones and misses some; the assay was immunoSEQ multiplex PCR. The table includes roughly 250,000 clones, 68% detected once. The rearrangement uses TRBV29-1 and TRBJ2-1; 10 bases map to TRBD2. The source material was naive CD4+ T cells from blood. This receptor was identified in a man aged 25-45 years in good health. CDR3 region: CSVEDQSLAGVKEQFF. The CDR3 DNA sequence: TGCAGCGTTGAAGATCAAAGTCTAGCGGGAGTGAAGGAGCAGTTCTTC.